One and the same sample provided the 2 T cell receptor beta chains below, sequenced in a study of T cell clones after liver transplantation. Produced via immunoSEQ multiplex PCR; TCRdb's table is partial and in-frame only. The table lists tens of thousands of clones, roughly 74% of them singletons. The sequenced sample was CD8+ T cells from blood, obtained roughly 55 months after liver transplant. All receptors derive from a human patient who received a liver transplant. Certain T cells may be donor cells from the graft.

The chain couples TRBV28 to TRBJ1-1; the D gene is possibly TRBD1 (5 bases). V was trimmed by 5 bases and J by 10 bases, leaving 20 bases between them. The CDR3 spans 14 residues. The germline V gene encodes CDR1 MDHEN and CDR2 SYDVKM. The CDR3 nucleotides are TGTGCCAGCAGTCCTAGACAGCCCGATGGGAGAGCTTTCTTT. Translated: CASSPRQPDGRAFF. The whole variable domain, remainder taken from reference TRBV28 and TRBJ1-1, is DVKVTQSSRYLVKRTGEKVFLECVQDMDHENMFWYRQDPGLGLRLIYFSYDVKMKEKGDIPEGYSVSREKKERFSLILESASTNQTSMYLCASSPRQPDGRAFFGQGTRLTVV.

CDR3 bases: TGTGCCATTAGTCTGAACACCGGGGAGCTGTTTTTT. Protein: CAISLNTGELFF. The chain carries TRBV5-4 and TRBJ2-2; D remains unclear. CDR1 and CDR2 (germline): SGHNT, YYREEE (reference sequence). With 9 bases removed from V and 1 base from J, the gap between germline ends came to 7 bases. This CDR3 has 12 amino acids.